A single sample gave rise to the 27 T cell receptor beta chains below, sequenced in a study of shared clonotypes between healthy human individuals. The repertoire was sequenced with immunoSEQ multiplex PCR; TCRdb's copy has only in-frame clones and lacks some. The data hold 2 million to 2.5 million clones, with 90% to 96% observed a single time. Sample: naive CD4+ T cells sorted from blood. Specified subset: CD45RA+ positively selected. These receptors were obtained from a man between 18 and 29 years old in good health.

V is TRBV19 and J is TRBJ1-5; no clear D. This CDR3 has 15 amino acids. Trimming cost V 3 bases and J 2 bases, with 11 bases left between them. Germline loops: CDR1 LNHDA, CDR2 SQIVND (reference sequence). In nucleotides, the CDR3 is TGTGCCAGTAGTATTTGGCTGAGGGGCAATCAGCCCCAGCATTTT. Its translation is CASSIWLRGNQPQHF.

The J gene is TRBJ2-1, the V gene TRBV19; 13 positions agree with TRBD2. This CDR3 is built from 16 residues. CDR1 and CDR2 from the germline V gene are LNHDA and SQIVND (reference sequence). V shed 5 bases and J 4 bases; nucleotides not matched to a gene: 5. CDR3 nucleotide sequence: TGTGCCAGTAGTGCCCGACTAGCGGGGGGATACAATGAGCAGTTCTTC. It is translated as CASSARLAGGYNEQFF.

V is TRBV10-1 and J is TRBJ2-1; 7 bases map to TRBD2. This CDR3 comprises 19 residues. Germline loops: CDR1 WNHNN, CDR2 SYGVQD (reference sequence). With V trimmed by 4 bases and J by 1 base, 16 bases remained unmatched. CDR3 region: CASSAKTSKVFGSYNEQFF. CDR3 coding DNA: TGCGCCAGCAGTGCGAAGACTAGCAAAGTTTTTGGGTCCTACAATGAGCAGTTCTTC.

This sequence joins TRBV30 and TRBJ2-5; 15 bases agree with TRBD2. V was clipped by 4 bases and J by 4 bases; unmatched bases: 7. This CDR3 has 16 amino acids. Germline V lookup: CDR1 GTSNPN, CDR2 SVGIG (reference sequence). The CDR3 nucleotides read TGTGCCTGGACTGGACTAGCGGGAGGGCGGGGAGAGACCCAGTACTTC. Protein product: CAWTGLAGGRGETQYF.

The V gene is TRBV6-6, the J gene TRBJ1-4, with D possibly TRBD1 on 5 matching bases. Trimming stripped 6 bases from V and 3 bases from J, with 8 bases between. The CDR3 consists of 13 residues. Germline-derived CDR1 and CDR2 are MNHNY and SVGAGI (reference sequence). CDR3 in amino acids: CASRQGPNEKLFF. The CDR3 DNA sequence: TGTGCCAGCAGGCAGGGTCCTAATGAAAAACTGTTTTTT.

Comment on this clone: Other nucleotide sequences from this sample produce the same CDR3. The chain combines TRBV4-1 with TRBJ2-3; D perhaps matches TRBD2 (5 bases). Trimming shortened V by 1 base and J by 1 base, and 9 bases separated the two germline ends. Germline CDR1 reads MGHRA; CDR2 reads YSYEKL. The CDR3 sequence is 15 residues long. Written as DNA, the CDR3 is TGCGCCAGCAGCCAAGGGAGCGGCGGCACAGATACGCAGTATTTT. Its protein is CASSQGSGGTDTQYF.

The genes are TRBV5-1 and TRBJ1-1; 9 nucleotides match TRBD1. From germline, CDR1 is SGHRS and CDR2 YFSETQ. Trimming removed 1 base from V and 5 bases from J; junction bases left unmatched: 6. This CDR3 region has 15 residues. CDR3 coding DNA: TGCGCCAGCAGCTTGCCCACAGGGGGCAGGACTGAAGCTTTCTTT. It encodes CASSLPTGGRTEAFF.

The V call is TRBV4-1, the J call TRBJ2-5; 9 bases fit TRBD2. V gave up 4 bases and J gave up 5 bases; unmatched junction bases: 11. Germline V gives CDR1 MGHRA, CDR2 YSYEKL. The CDR3 covers 16 residues. The CDR3 reads CASSPSLSGGWETQYF. The CDR3 DNA reads as TGCGCCAGCAGCCCCTCCTTAAGCGGGGGGTGGGAGACCCAGTACTTC.

The chain recombines TRBV10-3 with TRBJ1-4; D unresolved. Trimming shortened V by 0 bases and J by 5 bases, and 13 bases separated the two germline ends. The CDR3 consists of 16 residues. Germline V gives CDR1 ENHRY, CDR2 SYGVKD. This chain's CDR3 is CAISESVPSRNEKLFF. CDR3 in DNA: TGTGCCATCAGTGAGTCTGTGCCCTCGAGGAATGAAAAACTGTTTTTT.

This chain links TRBV5-1 with TRBJ1-2; possible D gene TRBD1, 5 bases. Germline lookup yields CDR1 SGHRS and CDR2 YFSETQ. V was trimmed by 3 bases and J by 4 bases, leaving 16 bases between them. The CDR3 totals 15 residues. The chain's CDR3 is CASSSGEPGSYGYTF. The CDR3 coding sequence is TGCGCCAGCAGCTCCGGGGAACCAGGGAGCTATGGCTACACCTTC.

The chain links TRBV9 to TRBJ2-5, with D perhaps matching TRBD2 (5 bases). CDR3 length equals 17 residues. Germline loops: CDR1 SGDLS, CDR2 YYNGEE. Trimming removed 1 base at V and 1 base at J, with 17 bases between. Here the CDR3 reads CASSVIPMGSFQETQYF. The CDR3 nucleotides are TGTGCCAGCAGCGTAATCCCCATGGGGAGTTTCCAAGAGACCCAGTACTTC.

CDR3 DNA: TGTGCCAGCAGTTCCCTTAGGGGCAATCAGCCCCAGCATTTT. Protein: CASSSLRGNQPQHF. This sequence joins TRBV27 and TRBJ1-5; D is undetermined. Germline V CDR1 and CDR2: MNHEY, SMNVEV (reference sequence). This CDR3 spans 14 amino acids. V was trimmed by 4 bases and J by 2 bases, leaving 9 bases between them.

The CDR3, as DNA: TGTGCCAGCAGTGAGGCCAGGTTCTATGGCTACACCTTC. It yields the protein CASSEARFYGYTF. The chain has TRBV2 and TRBJ1-2, with D hard to call. This CDR3 is 13 amino acids long. The germline V gene encodes CDR1 SNHLY and CDR2 FYNNEI. V shed 3 bases and J shed 4 bases, with 9 bases lying between them.

V usage is TRBV5-1 and J usage is TRBJ2-7; D gene uncertain. CDR3 length: 14 residues. The V end was cut by 4 bases, the J end by 2 bases, with 13 bases between. CDR1 is SGHRS and CDR2 is YFSETQ in the germline V gene. CDR3 DNA sequence: TGCGCCAGCAGCGCCGAAGGTGGGGCCTACGAGCAGTACTTC. Encoded protein: CASSAEGGAYEQYF.

The V call is TRBV19, the J call TRBJ1-5; D is possibly TRBD1 (5 bases). In germline, CDR1 is LNHDA, CDR2 SQIVND (reference sequence). There are 13 residues in the CDR3. Deletions cut 8 bases from V and 4 bases from J, with 12 bases between. The CDR3 region is CASLGRLNQPQHF. CDR3 sequence (DNA): TGTGCCAGTTTGGGACGTTTGAATCAGCCCCAGCATTTT.

The chain is built from TRBV14 and TRBJ2-7, with D perhaps TRBD1 (5 bases). Trimming stripped 2 bases from V and 7 bases from J, with 12 bases between. This CDR3 region has 13 residues. CDR1 is SGHDN and CDR2 is FVKESK in the germline V gene. Here the CDR3 reads CASSQPPGKEQYF. The CDR3 DNA reads as TGTGCCAGCAGCCAACCTCCAGGGAAGGAGCAGTACTTC. The complete variable domain, with remaining parts taken from reference TRBV14 and TRBJ2-7, reads EAGVTQFPSHSVIEKGQTVTLRCDPISGHDNLYWYRRVMGKEIKFLLHFVKESKQDESGMPNNRFLAERTGGTYSTLKVQPAELEDSGVYFCASSQPPGKEQYFGPGTRLTVT.

The table lists this clone with a count of one. This rearrangement joins TRBV15 to TRBJ1-2, with 9 bases fitting TRBD1. The ends lost 1 base at V and 5 bases at J; junction bases unmatched: 11. CDR3 length equals 17 residues. Germline V lookup: CDR1 LNHNV, CDR2 YYDKDF (reference sequence). The CDR3 spells CATSRGNSRTGAYGYTF. Here the CDR3 DNA reads TGTGCCACCAGCAGAGGAAATAGTAGGACAGGGGCGTATGGCTACACCTTC. The full variable domain, rest sourced from reference TRBV15 and TRBJ1-2, is DAMVIQNPRYQVTQFGKPVTLSCSQTLNHNVMYWYQQKSSQAPKLLFHYYDKDFNNEADTPDNFQSRRPNTSFCFLDIRSPGLGDTAMYLCATSRGNSRTGAYGYTFGSGTRLTVV.

The rearrangement uses TRBV10-3 and TRBJ2-6; no reliable D call. Trimming shortened V by 6 bases and J by 3 bases, and 12 bases separated the two germline ends. The CDR3 runs to 15 residues. Germline V gene sequence: CDR1 ENHRY, CDR2 SYGVKD. The CDR3 DNA is TGTGCCATCAGCGGTGCGGTGGTTGGGGCCAACGTCCTGACTTTC. It encodes CAISGAVVGANVLTF.

The chain uses TRBV18 and TRBJ2-5, with D unresolved. V was pared by 3 bases and J by 10 bases, with 12 bases between. The CDR3 contains 12 residues. Germline V gene lookup returns CDR1 KGHSH and CDR2 LQKENI. CDR3 DNA: TGTGCCAGCTCACCCTCGTCGCAGGACCAGTACTTC. Protein sequence: CASSPSSQDQYF.

A remark on this clone: The sample carries other DNA sequences with the same CDR3. This chain joins TRBV2 and TRBJ1-5; D call uncertain. The CDR3 contains 15 residues. In germline, CDR1 is SNHLY, CDR2 FYNNEI. Trimming took off 4 bases at V and 1 base at J, with 11 bases between the two ends. CDR3 residues: CASSGEGDSNQPQHF. In nucleotides, the CDR3 is TGTGCCAGCAGTGGAGAAGGCGACAGCAATCAGCCCCAGCATTTT.

The rearrangement joins TRBV18 to TRBJ2-1, with 10 bases matching TRBD2. Per the germline V gene, CDR1 is KGHSH and CDR2 is LQKENI. V lost 0 bases, J lost 7 bases, and 6 bases stayed unmatched. This CDR3 region has 16 residues. The chain's CDR3 is CASSPPVAGGENEQFF. The CDR3 DNA reads as TGTGCCAGCTCACCACCTGTAGCGGGGGGTGAGAATGAGCAGTTCTTC.

The rearrangement uses TRBV6-6 and TRBJ2-7, with a tentative D call TRBD1 (6 bases). Trimming shortened V by 0 bases and J by 6 bases, and 9 bases separated the two germline ends. Germline V gene lookup returns CDR1 MNHNY and CDR2 SVGAGI (reference sequence). The CDR3 loop spans 13 amino acids. The CDR3 bases are TGTGCCAGCAGTTACTCGGACAGCTCCGAGCAGTACTTC. Protein product: CASSYSDSSEQYF.

In this sample, this clone turned up once. The chain carries TRBV6-5 and TRBJ2-5; maybe TRBD2 (5 bases). With 5 bases removed from V and 3 bases from J, the gap between germline ends came to 13 bases. The germline CDR1 and CDR2 sequences are MNHEY and SVGAGI. The CDR3 covers 14 residues. The CDR3, as DNA: TGTGCCAGCAGTCGACTTGTCGGGGAAGAGACCCAGTACTTC. Translated: CASSRLVGEETQYF.

The DNA of the CDR3 is TGTGCCAGCAGTTACCCCGGGACTCTCGCCACCGGGGAGCTGTTTTTT. This sequence encodes CASSYPGTLATGELFF. This chain connects TRBV28 to TRBJ2-2; the D gene is possibly TRBD2 (6 bases). Germline V gives CDR1 MDHEN, CDR2 SYDVKM. V lost 4 bases to trimming and J lost 4 bases, with 16 bases between them. The CDR3 totals 16 residues.

The chain has TRBV6-5 and TRBJ1-1, with D perhaps TRBD1 (5 bases). Germline lookup yields CDR1 MNHEY and CDR2 SVGAGI. The V gene lost 9 bases and the J gene lost 12 bases, with 17 bases spanning the gap. The CDR3 runs 11 residues. The CDR3 DNA reads TGTGCCAGTGCCGACGGGGGTTGGCCTTTCTTT. Translating gives CASADGGWPFF.

This rearrangement joins TRBV2 to TRBJ2-5, with D perhaps matching TRBD1 or TRBD2 (5 bases each). Germline V gives CDR1 SNHLY, CDR2 FYNNEI. Trimming removed 6 bases at V and 5 bases at J, with 13 bases between. The CDR3 loop spans 13 amino acids. CDR3 in amino acids: CASRGAEAETQYF. The CDR3 bases are TGTGCCAGCAGAGGGGCGGAGGCGGAGACCCAGTACTTC.

The chain recombines TRBV5-6 with TRBJ1-2; perhaps TRBD1 as D (5 bases). V shed 2 bases and J shed 8 bases, with 16 bases lying between them. The CDR3 spans 14 residues. The germline V gene has CDR1 SGHDT and CDR2 YYEEEE. The CDR3 bases are TGTGCCAGCAGCTTTGAATTGAGGGGACGCGGCTACACCTTC. This translates into CASSFELRGRGYTF.